These T cell receptor beta chains were read from a single sample in a study of cytomegalovirus exposure and HLA in healthy donors. The protocol was immunoSEQ multiplex PCR, while the TCRdb copy is restricted to in-frame clones and leaves out a portion. The top ten hold approximately 10% of the sample, which has about 74,000 clones, about three quarters seen once. Sample: PBMCs. The receptors stem from a woman aged 35 to 49 in good health and CMV-seropositive. Each CDR3 is given with its conserved first and last residue. The D gene is left open where the match is weak. Some rows mark clone size as missing; the rest say once, few, many or name a class of expanded clone.

J	V	size	D	DNA	CDR3
TRBJ1-1	TRBV6-1	.	TRBD1	TGTGCCAGCAGTCCGACAGGGATGAACACTGAAGCTTTCTTT	CASSPTGMNTEAFF
TRBJ2-7	TRBV1	.	.	TGCACCAGCAGCCATGGGACAGGGACCTACGAGCAGTACTTC	CTSSHGTGTYEQYF
TRBJ1-5	TRBV28	.	TRBD1	TGTGCCAGCAGTTTGGTTAGGACAGGCCCGGGGCCAAATCAGCCCCAGCATTTT	CASSLVRTGPGPNQPQHF
TRBJ2-7	TRBV29-1	.	TRBD2	TGCAGCGGGGGTCCTAGCGGCTACGAGCAGTACTTC	CSGGPSGYEQYF
TRBJ2-2	TRBV19	.	TRBD2	TGTGCCAGCAGCATTTCAGGACTAGCGGGAGTTGGTACCGGGGAGCTGTTTTTT	CASSISGLAGVGTGELFF
TRBJ2-7	TRBV2	.	TRBD1	TGTGCCAGCAGTGATCGTGAAACAGGGGGCGTCTCTCCCCACCCCTACGAGCAGTACTTC	CASSDRETGGVSPHPYEQYF
TRBJ1-2	TRBV6-5	.	TRBD1	TGTGCCAGCGGGGGACAGGGTCTGGGCTATGGCTACACCTTC	CASGGQGLGYGYTF
TRBJ2-5	TRBV10-1	.	.	TGCGCCAGCAGTGAGGCTAGCCAAGAGACCCAGTACTTC	CASSEASQETQYF
TRBJ2-3	TRBV6-4	.	TRBD2	TGTGCCAGCAGTCGTGGACTAGCGGGGGGGCCCCCGGATACGCAGTATTTT	CASSRGLAGGPPDTQYF
TRBJ1-2	TRBV28	.	TRBD1	TGTGCCAGCAGGCTCGCCGGGACAGGGGACGCTTGGAATGGCTACACCTTC	CASRLAGTGDAWNGYTF
TRBJ1-6	TRBV6-6	.	.	TGTGCCAGCATGCTCGACAGCTCCTATAATTCACCCCTCCACTTT	CASMLDSSYNSPLHF
TRBJ1-5	TRBV19	.	.	TGTGCCAGTAGCCTACAGTATCAGCCCCAGCATTTT	CASSLQYQPQHF
TRBJ2-3	TRBV30	.	TRBD2	TGTGCCTGGCGGGAGGGCCCAGATACGCAGTATTTT	CAWREGPDTQYF
TRBJ1-1	TRBV7-9	once	.	TGTGCCAGCAGCTTAGGGGAGTCCATGAACACTGAAGCTTTCTTT	CASSLGESMNTEAFF
TRBJ1-1	TRBV27	.	TRBD1	TGTGCCAGCACTCCCGGACAGGGACTTAGGCAAACTGAAGCTTTCTTT	CASTPGQGLRQTEAFF
TRBJ1-2	TRBV6-5	.	TRBD1	TGTGCCAGCAGTCGGACAGGGGGCGCTCCGGTCACCTTC	CASSRTGGAPVTF
TRBJ1-5	TRBV28	.	TRBD1	TGTGCCAGCGACAGGGGCAATCAGCCCCAGCATTTT	CASDRGNQPQHF
TRBJ2-7	TRBV7-6	.	TRBD1	TGTGCCAGCAGCCTTGTACAGGGGCCCGAGCAGTACTTC	CASSLVQGPEQYF
TRBJ2-7	TRBV4-1	.	TRBD2	TGCGCCAGCAGCCTGCTGCCCGTACTAGCGGGGGGCAAGTCCGAGCAGTACTTC	CASSLLPVLAGGKSEQYF
TRBJ1-5	TRBV6-1	.	.	TGTGCCAGCAGTGAACGAGGTGGGGGACAAACTAGCAATCAGCCCCAGCATTTT	CASSERGGGQTSNQPQHF
TRBJ2-1	TRBV6-6	.	.	TGTGCCAGCAGTTACGGCGCCGGCGGTGTGTTCTTC	CASSYGAGGVFF
TRBJ1-2	TRBV28	once	TRBD1	TGTGCCAGCAGTTTATTCCGGACAGGGAGTAGGTCTAACTATGGCTACACCTTC	CASSLFRTGSRSNYGYTF
TRBJ2-3	TRBV5-1	few	TRBD2	TGCGCCAGCAGCTTGATTAGCGGGAACACAGATACGCAGTATTTT	CASSLISGNTDTQYF
TRBJ2-7	TRBV6-5	few	.	TGTGCCAGCAGTTACTCCCCCGGCTCCTACGAGCAGTACTTC	CASSYSPGSYEQYF
TRBJ1-1	TRBV28	.	.	TGTGCCAGCAGTTTATTCAAATCAGTGAACACTGAAGCTTTCTTT	CASSLFKSVNTEAFF
TRBJ1-4	TRBV29-1	few	TRBD1	TGCAGCGTGGGGGGACAGCCTAATGAAAAACTGTTTTTT	CSVGGQPNEKLFF
TRBJ2-2	TRBV4-3	few	.	TGCGCCAGCAGCCAAGAGATTACTAAGTGGGGCGGTCAAGAGCTGTTTTTT	CASSQEITKWGGQELFF
TRBJ1-1	TRBV6-6	few	.	TGTGCCAGTATAGGGGGACAAATCATGAACACTGAAGCTTTCTTT	CASIGGQIMNTEAFF